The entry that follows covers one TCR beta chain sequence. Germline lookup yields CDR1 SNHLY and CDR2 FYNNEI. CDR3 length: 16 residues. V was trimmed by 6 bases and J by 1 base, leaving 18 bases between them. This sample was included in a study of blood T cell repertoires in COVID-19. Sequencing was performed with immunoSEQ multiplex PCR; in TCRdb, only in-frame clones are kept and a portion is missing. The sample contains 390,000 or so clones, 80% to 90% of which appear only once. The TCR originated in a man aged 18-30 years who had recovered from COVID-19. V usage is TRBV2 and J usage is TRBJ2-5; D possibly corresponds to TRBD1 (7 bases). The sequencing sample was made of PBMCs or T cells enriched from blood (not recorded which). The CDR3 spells CASSAPQGGLQETQYF. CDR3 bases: TGTGCCAGCAGCGCCCCGCAGGGGGGTCTCCAAGAGACCCAGTACTTC.